This TCR beta chain was identified during a study of tumor-infiltrating lymphocytes in oesophageal squamous cell carcinoma. Via MiXCR, TCRdb re-called the PCR reads, giving one row per CDR3 protein. Of around 12,000 distinct CDR3 sequences in the sample, 52% were seen once. CDR3 size: 14 residues. Trimming left V 1 base short and J 6 bases short, with 11 bases between. In germline, CDR1 is SEHNR, CDR2 FQNEAQ (reference sequence). This TCR derives from a female donor with esophageal squamous cell carcinoma. The V call is TRBV7-9, the J call TRBJ2-3; D remains ambiguous. Sequenced: esophageal tumor tissue. CDR3 residues: CASSLGQAGDTQYF. The CDR3 DNA sequence: TGTGCCAGCAGCTTAGGTCAAGCCGGGGATACGCAGTATTTT.